The present entry profiles one T cell receptor beta chain with its context. The antigen remains unidentified. This specimen comes from a study of regulatory T cells. General study points: Skewed V and J usage and few unique V-J pairs marked patient repertoires, most in Tregs. Control CD8+ cells showed a nonsignificant trend toward higher Shannon entropy than patient CD8+ cells.

Primers: 52 TRBV forward and 13 TRBJ reverse. The data were produced by immunoSEQ multiplex PCR, yet TCRdb's version contains in-frame clones alone and is incomplete. The sample carries tens of thousands of clones, roughly 93% recorded once. All CD3G-deficient patients showed autoimmunity, more severe in two. Patients aged 2 to 39 years had fewer naive and more memory CD4+ and CD8+ T cells. CDR3 size: 13 residues. Trimming stripped 2 bases from V and 7 bases from J, with 11 bases between. The V gene's germline CDR1 is MNHNY and CDR2 SVGAGI (reference sequence). The sample taken for sequencing was CD8+ T cells sorted from blood. The TCR was taken from a child younger than 10 with CD3G deficiency. The chain links TRBV6-6 to TRBJ1-2, with D hard to call. The CDR3, as DNA: TGTGCCAGCAGTTACGGTACCCTGGGTGGCTACACCTTC. The encoded protein is CASSYGTLGGYTF.